The source of this TCR beta chain is a study of blood T cell repertoires in COVID-19. About the study: The cDNA or gDNA used as material had been derived from T cells, B-cell-depleted T cells, or PBMCs.

Only in-frame clones appear in the TCRdb table, and some are missing; sequencing was by immunoSEQ multiplex PCR. The data show about 120,000 clones, over 60% seen once. Trimming at V came to 7 bases and at J to 6 bases, leaving 12 bases not matched to a gene. This CDR3 comprises 16 residues. Germline assignment: CDR1 MNHNY and CDR2 SVGAGI (reference sequence). This TCR came from a man aged 35 to 55 with active or convalescent COVID-19. The sequenced sample consisted of peripheral blood. The chain employs TRBV6-6 and TRBJ1-1; the match to TRBD1 covers 12 bases. The CDR3 reads CASTPRDRGRFPEAFF. For the CDR3, the DNA is TGTGCCAGCACCCCCCGGGACAGGGGGCGCTTCCCTGAAGCTTTCTTT.